The 8 T cell receptor beta chains below were found in one sample sequenced in a study of T cell changes during pregnancy in multiple sclerosis. The protocol was immunoSEQ multiplex PCR, while the TCRdb copy is restricted to in-frame clones and leaves out a portion. The repertoire holds about 100,000 clones, with almost 95% as singletons. The source was peripheral blood, collected before pregnancy. All receptors come from a female donor with multiple sclerosis, enrolled in a pregnancy study.

The gene calls are TRBV21-1 and TRBJ2-2; the tabulated D call, TRBD2, remains unverified against the DNA. TRBV21-1 is labeled a pseudogene. The CDR3 loop spans 16 amino acids. This CDR3 is CASSKWVGLHTGELFF. CDR3 DNA sequence: TGTGCCAGCAGCAAGTGGGTGGGACTCCACACCGGGGAGCTGTTTTTT.

V gene TRBV5-1 combines with J gene TRBJ1-5; D is perhaps TRBD1 (6 bases). The germline CDR1 and CDR2 sequences are SGHRS and YFSETQ. The ends were cut back, 0 bases at V and 5 bases at J, with 9 bases in the middle. This CDR3 has 14 amino acids. CDR3 protein: CASSLEAGDQPQHF. In DNA form, the CDR3 reads TGCGCCAGCAGCTTGGAGGCAGGGGATCAGCCCCAGCATTTT.

The chain recombines TRBV28 with TRBJ2-1; 9 nucleotides line up with TRBD2. The CDR3 covers 14 residues. The germline gives CDR1 MDHEN, CDR2 SYDVKM. V lost 8 bases and J lost 2; bases outside the gene matches: 4. Written as DNA, the CDR3 is TGTGCCAGCCTGCGGGGGGGGCCCTACAATGAGCAGTTCTTC. It specifies CASLRGGPYNEQFF. The whole variable domain, filled in from reference TRBV28 and TRBJ2-1, reads DVKVTQSSRYLVKRTGEKVFLECVQDMDHENMFWYRQDPGLGLRLIYFSYDVKMKEKGDIPEGYSVSREKKERFSLILESASTNQTSMYLCASLRGGPYNEQFFGPGTRLTVL.

The gene calls are TRBV6-1 and TRBJ2-3; 7 bases are shared with TRBD2. The trim removed 0 bases at V and 6 bases at J, leaving 6 bases unmatched. CDR3 length: 15 residues. The germline CDR1 and CDR2 sequences are MNHNS and SASEGT. DNA for the CDR3: TGTGCCAGCAGTGAAGCGGGGAGGGCCCAGGATACGCAGTATTTT. As protein: CASSEAGRAQDTQYF.

This rearrangement joins TRBV6-1 to TRBJ1-2; possible D gene TRBD1, 6 bases. There are 10 residues in the CDR3. V was clipped by 6 bases and J by 10 bases, with 9 bases between them. Germline V gene sequence: CDR1 MNHNS, CDR2 SASEGT. This CDR3 reads CASRDSHYTF. CDR3 bases: TGTGCCAGCAGGGACAGCCACTACACCTTC.

This clone was recorded only once. The chain joins TRBV28 to TRBJ1-1; the D gene is possibly TRBD1 (5 bases). V dropped 3 bases and J dropped 7 bases, with 15 bases sitting between them. Germline loops: CDR1 MDHEN, CDR2 SYDVKM. This CDR3 has 14 residues. CDR3 sequence: CASSFRQRGNEAFF. CDR3 in DNA: TGTGCCAGCAGTTTCAGACAGAGAGGTAATGAAGCTTTCTTT.

The chain joins TRBV7-8 to TRBJ2-5, with TRBD2 identical over 9 bases. CDR1 is SGHVS, CDR2 FQNEAQ, per germline. The CDR3 is 14 residues long. Unmatched junction bases numbered 4, after V lost 6 bases and J lost 2 bases. The CDR3 loop reads CASRFLAGQETQYF. CDR3 DNA: TGTGCCAGCAGGTTTCTAGCGGGACAAGAGACCCAGTACTTC.

This clone was seen a single time. The gene calls are TRBV2 and TRBJ2-7, with no clear D. Per germline, CDR1 SNHLY and CDR2 FYNNEI. The length of the CDR3 is 14 residues. Trimming stripped 5 bases from V and 1 base from J, with 12 bases between. The CDR3 DNA reads TGTGCCAGCAGTCGTGGCTTCAAGTCCTACGAGCAGTACTTC. This codes for CASSRGFKSYEQYF.